This T cell receptor beta chain was identified in a study of PD-L1 blockade in urothelial cancer. Study in general: Intravenous atezolizumab, 1,200 mg every 3 weeks, was begun by patients in about 2014.

This CDR3 has 15 residues. Germline assignment: CDR1 MGHRA and CDR2 YSYEKL. The V and J ends lost 4 bases and 4 bases respectively, with 14 bases between them. Repertoires were generated with immunoSEQ multiplex PCR, while TCRdb's copy carries only in-frame clones and drops some. In the table there are fewer than 75,000 clones, 84% of which are singletons. This chain links TRBV4-1 with TRBJ2-1; D perhaps matches TRBD2 (6 bases). Sequenced here: PBMCs, sampled around atezolizumab (anti-PD-L1) treatment. The source of this sequence is a man in his sixties or seventies with urothelial cancer. As DNA, the CDR3 is TGCGCCAGCAGCCTGAGTATAGGACTATACAATGAGCAGTTCTTC. It is translated as CASSLSIGLYNEQFF.